This TCR beta chain emerged from a study of blood T cell repertoires in COVID-19. Data came from immunoSEQ multiplex PCR; TCRdb stores just in-frame clones and leaves some out. The sample lists some 130,000 clones; 70% to 90% were seen once. CDR3 size: 15 residues. CDR1 SGHAT and CDR2 FQNNGV come from the germline V gene. Deletions cut 5 bases from V and 3 bases from J, with 14 bases between. What was sequenced was peripheral blood. The chain is built from TRBV11-2 and TRBJ2-1, with D maybe TRBD1 (6 bases). This clonotype was obtained from a woman aged 60 to 75 with acute or convalescent COVID-19. The CDR3 DNA reads as TGTGCCAGCAGCCAAAGAACAGGGCGCTACAATGAGCAGTTCTTC. Amino acids: CASSQRTGRYNEQFF.